This T cell receptor beta chain was documented in a study of blood T cell repertoires in COVID-19. Sequenced by immunoSEQ multiplex PCR; TCRdb stores in-frame clones only, minus some. Of around 81,000 clones listed, approximately 80% are singletons. CDR1 and CDR2 from the germline V gene are MNHEY and SMNVEV (reference sequence). The CDR3 spans 15 residues. The V gene lost 2 bases and the J gene lost 4 bases, with 14 bases spanning the gap. Input material: peripheral blood. The V and J genes are TRBV27 and TRBJ2-5; the D gene is possibly TRBD2 (6 bases). The sequence came from a human donor in a cohort sampled during active COVID-19. As DNA, the CDR3 is TGTGCCAGCAGTTTAACCCCGCGGGGTCTAGAGACCCAGTACTTC. As protein: CASSLTPRGLETQYF.